Presented here are 28 T cell receptor beta chains from one specimen sequenced in a study of tumor-infiltrating lymphocytes in primary liver carcinoma. Synthesis of TCR beta cDNA was carried out from approximately 500 ng total RNA with a constant-region primer. Libraries of TCR beta came from three nested multiplex PCR rounds with slightly modified ARM-PCR. TRBV1-TRBV30 forward primers paired with a C-beta reverse primer drove the first two PCR rounds, about 10 cycles each. Using its own MiXCR run on the multiplex PCR reads, TCRdb lists one record per CDR3 protein. Counted here are about 310,000 distinct CDR3 sequences, around three fifths occurring once; the ten biggest clones make up roughly 9%. Extraction also yielded germline DNA, while blood RNA was obtained from unsorted whole blood. The sequenced sample was peripheral blood. These receptors all stem from a man aged 35-49 years with primary liver carcinoma and hepatitis B virus infection.

Comments on this clonotype: This may come from a read error, since a much larger clone is one base off. The CDR3 region is CNVEKQGWGYTF. The CDR3 DNA sequence: TGCAACGTTGAAAAACAGGGGTGGGGCTACACCTTC. This rearrangement joins TRBV29-1 to TRBJ1-2, with TRBD1 matching 7 bases. The V gene's germline CDR1 is SQVTM and CDR2 ANQGSEA. The CDR3 is 12 residues long.

Remarks on this clonotype: Since the CDR3 does not end with the conserved phenylalanine or tryptophan, this likely comes from a read error. The gene calls are TRBV14 and TRBJ2-3; TRBD2 matches at 10 bases. V dropped 2 bases and J dropped 4; count of bases not matched to a gene: 3. The CDR3 loop spans 15 amino acids. Per the germline V gene, CDR1 is SGHDN and CDR2 is FVKESK. This chain's CDR3 is CASSQTSGNADTQYL. The DNA for the CDR3 is TGTGCCAGCAGCCAAACTAGCGGGAACGCAGATACGCAGTATCTT.

This clonotype appeared many times. This chain connects TRBV4-3 to TRBJ2-2; 14 bases are shared with TRBD2. The CDR3 has 19 residues. J lost 2 bases, V lost 1 base, and 6 bases had no gene match. Germline CDR1 LGHNA, CDR2 YSLEER. CDR3: CASSQAYGTSGSNTGELFF. The CDR3 DNA sequence: TGCGCCAGCAGCCAAGCCTACGGGACTAGCGGGAGTAACACCGGGGAGCTGTTTTTT.

Worth noting for this clonotype: The final CDR3 position lacks the conserved phenylalanine or tryptophan, pointing to a likely read error. The rearrangement joins TRBV11-2 to TRBJ2-1, with 9 nucleotides matching TRBD2. The CDR3 runs to 14 residues. Trimming cost V 3 bases and J 7 bases; bases outside gene matches: 4. CDR1 is SGHAT, CDR2 FQNNGV, per germline. Here the CDR3 DNA reads TGTGCCAGCAGCTTCGCGGGAGGGCCAAATGAGCAGTTCCTC. Protein sequence: CASSFAGGPNEQFL.

As concerns this clonotype: Since a much larger clone is just one base distant, this may be a read error. This chain links TRBV6-6 with TRBJ1-2, with no clear D. Germline V lookup: CDR1 MNHNY, CDR2 SVGAGI (reference sequence). The CDR3 is 13 residues long. CDR3 in DNA: TGTACCAGCAGTGCGGCCCGTGTTGATGGCTACACCTTC. It encodes CTSSAARVDGYTF.

This CDR3 reads CASSFVLADPYEQYF. In DNA, the CDR3 is TGTGCCAGCAGCTTTGTACTAGCCGACCCCTACGAGCAGTACTTC. The rearrangement links TRBV7-9 to TRBJ2-7; TRBD2 might be the D (6 bases). V dropped 3 bases and J dropped 2 bases, with 14 bases sitting between them. The V gene's germline CDR1 is SEHNR and CDR2 FQNEAQ (reference sequence). The CDR3 sequence is 15 residues long.

This clonotype was counted once. The final CDR3 position lacks the conserved phenylalanine or tryptophan, pointing to a likely read error. Because the CDR3's place on the DNA is in doubt, the DNA is left out and the CDR3 is given as listed by TCRdb. This rearrangement joins TRBV4-2 to TRBJ1-2. The germline V gene has CDR1 LGHNA and CDR2 YNFKEQ. Including both end residues, the CDR3 is 11 amino acids long. CDR3: CASSQNMGYAL.

This clonotype was counted between two and nine times. V gene TRBV13 combines with J gene TRBJ1-1; 9 bases are a match to TRBD1. Germline V gene lookup returns CDR1 PRHDT and CDR2 FYEKMQ (reference sequence). The V and J ends lost 0 bases and 5 bases, in that order; junction bases with no gene match: 13. The CDR3 is 18 residues long. In DNA form, the CDR3 reads TGTGCCAGCAGCTTAGGCCCGGGACAGGGTTCCTCGGGGACTGAAGCTTTCTTT. Its protein is CASSLGPGQGSSGTEAFF.

The table lists this clonotype with a count of one. Because it lacks the conserved phenylalanine or tryptophan at the end, this CDR3 is likely a read error. The DNA is omitted, as the CDR3 cannot be located on it reliably, and the CDR3 follows TCRdb's listing. This chain joins TRBV5-4 and TRBJ2-7; the table assigns TRBD2, which was not confirmed against the DNA. Looked up from germline, CDR1 is SGHNT and CDR2 is YYREEE (reference sequence). The CDR3 spans 14 amino acids, including both terminal residues. CDR3 in amino acids: CASSLRGGGYGQYS.

Details on this clonotype: This clone may be a read error of a much larger clone one base away. The rearrangement uses TRBV6-1 and TRBJ1-1; tentative D call: TRBD1 (6 bases). This CDR3 region has 15 residues. Trimming cost V 1 base and J 0 bases, with 9 bases left between them. Germline V gene data show CDR1 as MNHNS and CDR2 as SASEGT. The CDR3 is CASSEDRDMNTEAFF. The CDR3 DNA reads as TGTGCCAGCAGTGAAGACAGGGACATGAACACTGAAGCTTTCTTT.

In its sample, this clonotype was seen a few times. J is TRBJ1-5 and V is TRBV28; D is possibly TRBD1 (6 bases). Germline CDR1 MDHEN, CDR2 SYDVKM. The CDR3 loop spans 14 amino acids. With 2 bases removed from V and 6 bases from J, the gap between germline ends came to 11 bases. CDR3 loop: CASSLPTGPQPQHF. CDR3 nucleotides: TGTGCCAGCAGTTTACCCACAGGGCCTCAGCCCCAGCATTTT.

The chain has TRBV6-2 or TRBV6-3 and TRBJ1-4; 7 positions agree with TRBD1. Per the germline V gene, CDR1 is MNHEY and CDR2 is SVGEGT. This CDR3 is built from 16 residues. V was clipped by 2 bases and J by 8 bases; unmatched bases: 11. CDR3 sequence reads: CASSYPATGISEKLFF. The CDR3 DNA is TGTGCCAGCAGTTACCCAGCGACAGGGATATCGGAAAAACTGTTTTTT.

The rearrangement joins TRBV7-2 to TRBJ2-7; 12 bases map to TRBD2. The CDR3 covers 19 residues. Per germline, CDR1 SGHTA and CDR2 FQGNSA. V was clipped by 5 bases and J by 5 bases; unmatched bases: 19. The CDR3 loop is CASSPTLAGGRRSPHEQYF. The CDR3 region has the DNA TGTGCCAGCAGCCCAACCCTAGCGGGAGGGAGGCGAAGTCCCCACGAGCAGTACTTC.

Only a few counts were recorded for this clonotype. The chain has TRBV6-1 and TRBJ2-1; possible D gene TRBD1, 6 bases. V lost 4 bases and J 0 bases, leaving 13 bases between the germline ends. The CDR3 length is 16 residues. The germline gives CDR1 MNHNS, CDR2 SASEGT. The CDR3 reads CASSAGATTSYNEQFF. The CDR3 nucleotides are TGTGCCAGCAGTGCAGGGGCTACCACCTCCTACAATGAGCAGTTCTTC.

A note on this clonotype: This may stem from a read error, because a much larger clone lies one nucleotide away. This chain connects TRBV4-1 to TRBJ2-5, with TRBD2 as a possible D gene (6 bases). The germline V gene has CDR1 MGHRA and CDR2 YSYEKL. The CDR3 spans 15 residues. The CDR3 is CAISQDGTSQETQYF. In DNA, the CDR3 is TGCGCCATCAGCCAAGATGGGACTTCCCAAGAGACCCAGTACTTC.

Concerning this clonotype itself: A read error may explain this, as a much larger clone is one base away. The chain couples TRBV6-5 to TRBJ2-3, with 11 bases that match TRBD1. The germline CDR1 and CDR2 sequences are MNHEY and SVGAGI. The CDR3 spans 14 residues. CDR3 sequence (DNA): TGTGCCAGCACGTGGGACAGGGGGACAGATATGCAGTATTTT. It codes for CASTWDRGTDMQYF.

The rearrangement joins TRBV5-4 to TRBJ2-2, with 7 bases fitting TRBD2. CDR3 length equals 18 residues. Germline-derived CDR1 and CDR2 are SGHNT and YYREEE (reference sequence). Trimming cost V 9 bases and J 6 bases; bases outside gene matches: 23. The CDR3, as DNA: TGTGCCATCCCTCACGGAAAGGTATCGGCGGGAGAGCCCGGGGAGCTGTTTTTT. This encodes CAIPHGKVSAGEPGELFF. Drawing the rest from reference TRBV5-4 and TRBJ2-2, the complete variable domain is ETGVTQSPTHLIKTRGQQVTLRCSSQSGHNTVSWYQQALGQGPQFIFQYYREEENGRGNFPPRFSGLQFPNYSSELNVNALELDDSALYLCAIPHGKVSAGEPGELFFGEGSRLTVL.

Concerning this clonotype: The junction departs from germline at one end; a sequencing error may be responsible. Here the CDR3 DNA reads TGTGCCAGGAGTGTTTGGACTAGCGGCCCCTACGAGCAGTACTTC. It translates to CARSVWTSGPYEQYF. The chain combines TRBV30 with TRBJ2-7; 10 bases align to TRBD2. The germline gives CDR1 GTSNPN, CDR2 SVGIG (reference sequence). The CDR3 extends over 15 amino acids.

This clonotype has just a few counts. This chain joins TRBV11-2 and TRBJ2-2; D might be TRBD1 (7 bases). This CDR3 spans 15 amino acids. Germline CDR1 SGHAT, CDR2 FQNNGV. V shed 6 bases and J shed 3 bases, with 14 bases lying between them. CDR3: CASSPGGSDTGELFF. In DNA form, the CDR3 reads TGTGCCAGCAGTCCAGGGGGGTCAGACACCGGGGAGCTGTTTTTT.

This chain joins TRBV7-8 and TRBJ2-7; no clear D gene. CDR3 size: 12 residues. The V end lost 0 bases, the J end lost 5 bases, and 5 bases lay between the germline ends. Per the germline V gene, CDR1 is SGHVS and CDR2 is FQNEAQ. CDR3 nucleotides: TGTGCCAGCAGCTTAGCCACCCACGAGCAGTACTTC. This gives the protein CASSLATHEQYF.

In the case of this clonotype: In this CDR3 the conserved last residue, phenylalanine or tryptophan, is missing, so a read error is likely. This chain joins TRBV11-2 and TRBJ2-3, with TRBD2 matching 9 bases. Germline V gives CDR1 SGHAT, CDR2 FQNNGV. V gave up 6 bases and J gave up 4 bases; unmatched junction bases: 14. CDR3 size: 17 residues. The CDR3 spells CASSRAGGRASADTQYH. For the CDR3, the DNA is TGTGCCAGCAGTCGAGCCGGCGGGAGGGCCAGCGCAGATACGCAGTATCAT.

The genes are TRBV4-2 and TRBJ2-5; 14 bases are a match to TRBD2. CDR3 length equals 18 residues. From germline, CDR1 is LGHNA and CDR2 YNFKEQ. V lost 6 bases to trimming and J lost 9 bases; unmatched junction nucleotides: 18. The DNA of the CDR3 is TGTGCCAGCAGTCTAACGACTAGCGGGAGGGCCGGCTCGGAGTCCCAGTACTTC. This gives the protein CASSLTTSGRAGSESQYF.

Turning to this clonotype: This may stem from a read error, because a much larger clone lies one nucleotide away. The chain employs TRBV5-1 and TRBJ2-1; D is possibly TRBD1 or TRBD2 (5 bases each). There are 14 residues in the CDR3. V was trimmed by 9 bases and J by 9 bases, leaving 22 bases between them. CDR1 and CDR2 (germline): SGHRS, YFSETQ. The chain's CDR3 is CATGTGPPGGEQFF. In DNA form, the CDR3 reads TGCGCCACTGGAACGGGCCCACCTGGGGGTGAGCAGTTCTTC.

On this clonotype: At one of its ends the junction is not consistent with the germline gene, which may arise from a read error. V is TRBV6-6 and J is TRBJ2-1; a weak D match, TRBD2 (6 bases). The CDR3 sequence is 15 residues long. CDR1 and CDR2 (germline): MNHNY, SVGAGI (reference sequence). CDR3 residues: CVSSNGGTANNEQFF. In DNA form, the CDR3 reads TGTGTCAGCAGTAATGGCGGGACTGCTAACAATGAGCAGTTCTTC.

This clonotype turned up a few times. The chain has TRBV6-6 and TRBJ1-1; 10 bases align to TRBD1. Trimming took 7 bases from V and 7 from J; bases not matched to a gene: 6. Germline V lookup: CDR1 MNHNY, CDR2 SVGAGI (reference sequence). The CDR3 has 13 amino acids. The CDR3 loop is CASTRTGGNEAFF. The CDR3, as DNA: TGTGCCAGCACACGGACAGGGGGAAATGAAGCTTTCTTT.

A word on this clonotype: At one end the junction does not follow the germline gene, possibly because of a read error. The chain employs TRBV12-3 or TRBV12-4 and TRBJ1-2, with TRBD1 identical over 7 bases. There are 13 residues in the CDR3. This CDR3 is CASDGGGANGYTF. The CDR3 DNA sequence: TGTGCCAGCGATGGAGGGGGCGCGAATGGTTACACCTTC.

This clonotype was picked up many times. In DNA form, the CDR3 reads TGCAGCGTTGAACCTCCGCGGGAGGTCCGCAATGAGCAGTTCTTC. This codes for CSVEPPREVRNEQFF. The chain links TRBV29-1 to TRBJ2-1; 8 nucleotides match TRBD2. CDR1 is SQVTM and CDR2 is ANQGSEA in the germline V gene. This CDR3 has 15 amino acids. The V segment lost 2 bases and the J segment 6 bases; nucleotides outside the gene matches: 9.

This clonotype appeared once. The chain joins TRBV7-2 to TRBJ1-1; D is unclear. Trimming pared 0 bases from V and 4 bases from J, leaving 9 bases between. This CDR3 is built from 14 residues. Germline CDR1 SGHTA, CDR2 FQGNSA. The CDR3, as DNA: TGTGCCAGCAGCTTAGCCGGTGGTGGCACTGAAGCTTTCTTT. Translation gives CASSLAGGGTEAFF.